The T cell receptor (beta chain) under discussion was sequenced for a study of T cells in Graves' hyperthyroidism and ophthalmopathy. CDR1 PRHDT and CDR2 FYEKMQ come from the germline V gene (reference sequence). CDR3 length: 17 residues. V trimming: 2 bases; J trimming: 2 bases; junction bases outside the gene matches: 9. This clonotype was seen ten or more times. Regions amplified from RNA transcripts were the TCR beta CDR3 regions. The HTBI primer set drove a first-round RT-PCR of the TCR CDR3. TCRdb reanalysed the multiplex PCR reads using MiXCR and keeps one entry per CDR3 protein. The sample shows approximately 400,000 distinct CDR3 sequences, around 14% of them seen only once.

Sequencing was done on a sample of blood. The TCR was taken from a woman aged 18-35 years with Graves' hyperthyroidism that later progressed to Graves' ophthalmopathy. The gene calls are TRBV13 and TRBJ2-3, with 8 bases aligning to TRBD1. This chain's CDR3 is CASSLIPGTGITDTQYF. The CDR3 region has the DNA TGTGCCAGCAGCTTAATACCCGGGACAGGTATCACAGATACGCAGTATTTT.